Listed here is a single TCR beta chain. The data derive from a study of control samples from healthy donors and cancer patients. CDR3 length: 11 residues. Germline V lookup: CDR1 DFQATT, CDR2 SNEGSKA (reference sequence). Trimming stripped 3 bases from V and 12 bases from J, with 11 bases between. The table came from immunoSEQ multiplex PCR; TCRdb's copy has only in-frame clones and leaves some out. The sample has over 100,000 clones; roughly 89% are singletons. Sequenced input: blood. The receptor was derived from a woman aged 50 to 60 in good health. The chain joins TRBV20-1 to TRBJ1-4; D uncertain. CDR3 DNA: TGCAGTGCTAGGGCTGCAGAGGAACTGTTTTTT. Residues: CSARAAEELFF.